This T cell receptor beta chain appears in the sequencing data of a study of cytomegalovirus exposure and HLA in healthy donors. In this sample, this clone turned up once. Generated by immunoSEQ multiplex PCR, the TCRdb table keeps only in-frame clones and is missing some. The sample has approximately 260,000 clones, about 86% seen once; the top ten hold approximately 1%. The V end was cut by 3 bases, the J end by 4 bases, with 19 bases between. This CDR3 is 15 amino acids long. Germline V gene data show CDR1 as GTSNPN and CDR2 as SVGIG (reference sequence). The chain uses TRBV30 and TRBJ2-7; a weak D match, TRBD2 (6 bases). The sequence was collected from a woman in her late teens or twenties in good health and CMV-seronegative. The sample consisted of PBMCs. The CDR3 nucleotides are TGTGCCTGGAGGAATTGGCGGGGAAGGCCTTACGAGCAGTACTTC. It yields the protein CAWRNWRGRPYEQYF.